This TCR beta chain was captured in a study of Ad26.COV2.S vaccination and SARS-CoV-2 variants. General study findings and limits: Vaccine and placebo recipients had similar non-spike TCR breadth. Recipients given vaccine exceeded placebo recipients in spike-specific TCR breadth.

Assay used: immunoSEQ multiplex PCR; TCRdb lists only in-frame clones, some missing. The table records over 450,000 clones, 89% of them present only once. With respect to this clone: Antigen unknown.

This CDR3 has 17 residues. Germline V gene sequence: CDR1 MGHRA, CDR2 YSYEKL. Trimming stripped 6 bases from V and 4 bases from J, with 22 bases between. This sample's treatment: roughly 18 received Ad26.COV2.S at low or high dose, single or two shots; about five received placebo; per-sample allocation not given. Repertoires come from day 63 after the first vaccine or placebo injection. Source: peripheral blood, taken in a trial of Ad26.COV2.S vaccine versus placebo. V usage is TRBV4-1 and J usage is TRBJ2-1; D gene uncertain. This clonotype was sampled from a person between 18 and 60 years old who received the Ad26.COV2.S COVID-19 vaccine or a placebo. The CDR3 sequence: CASSHFQPRTIYNEQFF. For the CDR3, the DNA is TGCGCCAGCAGTCATTTTCAGCCGAGAACGATTTACAATGAGCAGTTCTTC.